The sequence of this T cell receptor (beta chain) was determined in a study of T cell responses to AZD1222 COVID-19 vaccine. The protocol was immunoSEQ multiplex PCR, while the TCRdb copy is restricted to in-frame clones and leaves out a portion. The data hold 150,000 to 200,000 clones, with about 89% observed a single time. CDR1 and CDR2 from the germline V gene are SGHDT and YYEEEE. The CDR3 is 13 amino acids. Trimming at V came to 4 bases and at J to 3 bases, leaving 4 bases not matched to a gene. Remarks on this clone: This same CDR3 is encoded by further DNA sequences in the sample.

This material consisted of peripheral blood, taken on day 0 of MenACWY control vaccination. This TCR was sampled from an adult in good health. V usage is TRBV5-6 and J usage is TRBJ2-7; 7 positions agree with TRBD2. CDR3 region: CASSLGGGYEQYF. In DNA, the CDR3 is TGTGCCAGCAGCCTGGGCGGGGGCTACGAGCAGTACTTC.